This T cell receptor (beta chain) stems from a study of T cells in Graves' hyperthyroidism and ophthalmopathy. Study-level points and caveats: Model predictions of ophthalmopathy came a median approximately 6.2 months before onset.

Hyperthyroidism of Graves' type that showed no ophthalmopathy progression within 18 months was stable. Patients aged 18 to 65 had newly diagnosed hyperthyroidism that had lasted under 2 months. Thyroid ultrasound and orbital computed tomography, with clinical symptoms and serum thyroxine and TRAb, informed diagnoses. Researchers took RNA transcripts and amplified the TCR beta CDR3 regions from them. The HTBI primer set served for first-round RT-PCR of the TCR CDR3. MiXCR was run by TCRdb on the multiplex PCR reads, yielding one entry per CDR3 protein. The sample shows about 700,000 distinct CDR3 sequences, 14% of them seen only once. Notes on this clonotype: The antigen is unknown.

Sequencing was carried out using blood. The TCR was taken from a woman aged 18-30 years with Graves' hyperthyroidism.

The CDR3 nucleotides are TGTGCCAGCAGCGTAGACGCGACAGCTAACTATGGCTACACCTTC. Translation gives CASSVDATANYGYTF. The chain recombines TRBV9 with TRBJ1-2; a weak D match, TRBD1 (5 bases). V lost 0 bases to trimming and J lost 0 bases, with 9 bases between them. The length of the CDR3 is 15 residues. From germline, CDR1 is SGDLS and CDR2 YYNGEE.